A single sample gave rise to the 3 T cell receptor beta chains below, sequenced in a study of vaccination and CD4 T cells after COVID-19. The treatment was: approximately nine-day PBMC culture with coronavirus spike peptide pools or control peptides (ViraFEST assay). Cultured CD4+ T cell DNA underwent sequencing with the Oncomine TCR Beta short-read assay. TCRdb itself ran the PCR reads through MiXCR, one entry per CDR3 protein. The sample holds some 15,000 distinct CDR3 sequences, about 60% seen once. These receptors lack a known antigen. The sample was CD4+ T cells from blood, cultured in vitro. The receptors originated from a human donor who had recovered from COVID-19.

This clonotype was found a few times. This chain uses TRBV25-1 with TRBJ1-5; 8 bases match TRBD1. The CDR3 extends over 16 amino acids. V lost 2 bases to trimming and J lost 2 bases; unmatched junction nucleotides: 5. Germline values: CDR1 MGHDK, CDR2 SYGVNS. The CDR3 DNA is TGTGCCAGCAGTGAAGGGGCAGGGGGCCGCAATCAGCCCCAGCATTTT. Protein product: CASSEGAGGRNQPQHF.

The chain carries TRBV20-1 and TRBJ1-5; no firm D call. The CDR3 covers 13 residues. Germline CDR1 is DFQATT and CDR2 is SNEGSKA (reference sequence). The V gene lost 0 bases and the J gene lost 7 bases, with 10 bases spanning the gap. Here the CDR3 reads CSARDLGNQPQHF. The DNA of the CDR3 is TGCAGTGCTAGAGATTTGGGAAACCAGCCCCAGCATTTT.

The chain uses TRBV11-2 and TRBJ2-7; D remains ambiguous. The CDR3 sequence is 15 residues long. Germline assignment: CDR1 SGHAT and CDR2 FQNNGV. Deletions cut 5 bases from V and 0 bases from J, with 14 bases between. The CDR3 DNA sequence: TGTGCCAGCAGCCCTACTGGGCGGACCTCCTACGAGCAGTACTTC. Its protein product is CASSPTGRTSYEQYF.